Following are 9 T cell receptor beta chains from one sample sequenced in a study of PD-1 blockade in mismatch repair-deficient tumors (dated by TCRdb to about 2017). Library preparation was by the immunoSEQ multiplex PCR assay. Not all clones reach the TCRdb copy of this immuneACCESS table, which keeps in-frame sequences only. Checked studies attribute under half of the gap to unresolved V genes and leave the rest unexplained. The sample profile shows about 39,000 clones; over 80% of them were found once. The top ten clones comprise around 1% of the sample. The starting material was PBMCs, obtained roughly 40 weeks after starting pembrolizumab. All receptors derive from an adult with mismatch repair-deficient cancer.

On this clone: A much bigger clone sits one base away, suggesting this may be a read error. The CDR3 DNA reads TGTGCCAGCAGTACCCTAGGGGGCAAGGTCTACGAGCAGTACTTC. Translated, it gives CASSTLGGKVYEQYF. The V and J genes are TRBV28 and TRBJ2-7, with 7 bases aligning to TRBD1. Looked up from germline, CDR1 is MDHEN and CDR2 is SYDVKM. V dropped 5 bases and J dropped 3; count of bases not matched to a gene: 10. This CDR3 spans 15 amino acids. The whole variable domain, filled in from reference TRBV28 and TRBJ2-7, reads DVKVTQSSRYLVKRTGEKVFLECVQDMDHENMFWYRQDPGLGLRLIYFSYDVKMKEKGDIPEGYSVSREKKERFSLILESASTNQTSMYLCASSTLGGKVYEQYFGPGTRLTVT.

The DNA for the CDR3 is TGCAGCGTAGTCCGGGACAGCTCTGGAAACACCATATATTTT. This encodes CSVVRDSSGNTIYF. The chain carries TRBV29-1 and TRBJ1-3; 7 nucleotides line up with TRBD1. Germline CDR1 reads SQVTM; CDR2 reads ANQGSEA. This CDR3 is built from 14 residues. V dropped 6 bases and J dropped 0; count of bases not matched to a gene: 5.

CDR3 amino acids: CASSTTGGIIGELFF. The DNA of the CDR3 is TGTGCCAGCAGCACAACAGGGGGAATTATCGGGGAGCTGTTTTTT. The chain couples TRBV27 to TRBJ2-2, with TRBD1 matching over 8 bases. CDR3 size: 15 residues. The germline gives CDR1 MNHEY, CDR2 SMNVEV (reference sequence). V lost 6 bases and J lost 7; bases outside the gene matches: 10.

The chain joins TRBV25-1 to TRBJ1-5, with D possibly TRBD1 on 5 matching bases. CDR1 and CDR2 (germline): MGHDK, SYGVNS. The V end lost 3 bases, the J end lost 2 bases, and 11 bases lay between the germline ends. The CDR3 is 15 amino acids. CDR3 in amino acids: CASSEGRGGNQPQHF. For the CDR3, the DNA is TGTGCCAGCAGTGAGGGGCGGGGAGGCAATCAGCCCCAGCATTTT.

CDR3 sequence: CASSTRQGLVEQYF. Here the CDR3 DNA reads TGTGCCAGCAGCACCCGACAGGGGCTCGTCGAGCAGTACTTC. This chain links TRBV7-6 with TRBJ2-7; 8 bases are shared with TRBD1. The CDR3 contains 14 residues. V shed 5 bases and J 6 bases; nucleotides not matched to a gene: 9. CDR1 SGHVS and CDR2 FNYEAQ come from the germline V gene. The variable domain in full, completed from reference TRBV7-6 and TRBJ2-7, reads GAGVSQSPRYKVTKRGQDVALRCDPISGHVSLYWYRQALGQGPEFLTYFNYEAQQDKSGLPNDRFSAERPEGSISTLTIQRTEQRDSAMYRCASSTRQGLVEQYFGPGTRLTVT.

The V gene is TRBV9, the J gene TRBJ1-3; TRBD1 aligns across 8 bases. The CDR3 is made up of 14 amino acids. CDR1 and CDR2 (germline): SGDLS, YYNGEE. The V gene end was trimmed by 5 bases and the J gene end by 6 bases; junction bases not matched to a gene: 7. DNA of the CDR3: TGTGCCAGCAGAAAGTGGACAGGGACAAACACCATATATTTT. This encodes CASRKWTGTNTIYF.

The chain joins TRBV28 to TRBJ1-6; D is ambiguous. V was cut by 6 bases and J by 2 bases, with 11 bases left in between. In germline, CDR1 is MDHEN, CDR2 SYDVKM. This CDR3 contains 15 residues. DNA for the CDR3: TGTGCCAGCAGCCGGGGTATCGCCTATAATTCACCCCTCCACTTT. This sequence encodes CASSRGIAYNSPLHF.

The CDR3 DNA is TGCGCCAGCAGCCAAGGAAGGATCGGGACAGCCTTCTCTGGAAACACCATATATTTT. It encodes CASSQGRIGTAFSGNTIYF. This chain uses TRBV4-1 with TRBJ1-3, with 7 bases aligning to TRBD1. With 1 base clipped from V and 0 bases from J, the junction kept 12 bases outside the gene matches. Germline-derived CDR1 and CDR2 are MGHRA and YSYEKL. The CDR3 spans 19 residues.

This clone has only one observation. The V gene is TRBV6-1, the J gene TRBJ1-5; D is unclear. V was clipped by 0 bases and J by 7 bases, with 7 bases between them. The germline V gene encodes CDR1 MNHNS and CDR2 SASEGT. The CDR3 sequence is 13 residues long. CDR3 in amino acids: CASSEALQQPQHF. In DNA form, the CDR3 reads TGTGCCAGCAGTGAAGCGCTTCAGCAGCCCCAGCATTTT.